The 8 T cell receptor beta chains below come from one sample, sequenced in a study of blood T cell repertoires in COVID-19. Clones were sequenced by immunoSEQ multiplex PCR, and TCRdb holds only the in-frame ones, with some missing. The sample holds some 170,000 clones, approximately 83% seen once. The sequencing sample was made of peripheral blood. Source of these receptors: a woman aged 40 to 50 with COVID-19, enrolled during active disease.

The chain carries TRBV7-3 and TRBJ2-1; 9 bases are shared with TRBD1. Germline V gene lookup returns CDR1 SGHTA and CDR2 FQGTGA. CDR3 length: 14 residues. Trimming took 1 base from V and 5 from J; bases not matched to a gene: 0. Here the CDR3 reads CASSLRQGDNEQFF. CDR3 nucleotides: TGTGCCAGCAGCTTAAGACAGGGGGACAATGAGCAGTTCTTC.

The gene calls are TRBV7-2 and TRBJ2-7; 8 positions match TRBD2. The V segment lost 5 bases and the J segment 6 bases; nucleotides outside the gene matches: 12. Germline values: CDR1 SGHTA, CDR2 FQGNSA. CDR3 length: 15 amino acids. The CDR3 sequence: CASSLAGLVTVEQYF. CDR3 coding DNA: TGTGCCAGCAGCCTTGCGGGACTAGTCACAGTCGAGCAGTACTTC.

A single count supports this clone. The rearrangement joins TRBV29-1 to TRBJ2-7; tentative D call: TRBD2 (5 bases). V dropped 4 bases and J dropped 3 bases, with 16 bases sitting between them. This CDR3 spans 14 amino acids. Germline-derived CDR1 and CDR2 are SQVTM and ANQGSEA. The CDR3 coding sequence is TGCAGCGTTGGAATTCCCCGTAGCGACTACGAGCAGTACTTC. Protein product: CSVGIPRSDYEQYF.

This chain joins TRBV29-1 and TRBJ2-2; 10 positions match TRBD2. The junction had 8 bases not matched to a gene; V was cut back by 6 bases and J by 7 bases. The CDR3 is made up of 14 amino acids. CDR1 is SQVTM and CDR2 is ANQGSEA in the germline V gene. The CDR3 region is CSVVERGGGGELFF. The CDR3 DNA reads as TGCAGCGTAGTAGAGCGGGGGGGCGGCGGGGAGCTGTTTTTT.

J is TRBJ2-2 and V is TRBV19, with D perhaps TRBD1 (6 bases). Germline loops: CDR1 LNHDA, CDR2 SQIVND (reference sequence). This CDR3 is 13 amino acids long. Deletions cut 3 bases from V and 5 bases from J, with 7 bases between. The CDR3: CASSIQGTGELFF. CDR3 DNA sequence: TGTGCCAGTAGTATTCAGGGGACCGGGGAGCTGTTTTTT.

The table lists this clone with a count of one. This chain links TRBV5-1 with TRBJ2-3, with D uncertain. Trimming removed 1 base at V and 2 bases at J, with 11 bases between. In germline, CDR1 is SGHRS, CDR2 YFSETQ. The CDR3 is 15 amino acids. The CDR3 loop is CASSLYGAYTDTQYF. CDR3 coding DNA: TGCGCCAGCAGCTTGTATGGAGCCTACACAGATACGCAGTATTTT.

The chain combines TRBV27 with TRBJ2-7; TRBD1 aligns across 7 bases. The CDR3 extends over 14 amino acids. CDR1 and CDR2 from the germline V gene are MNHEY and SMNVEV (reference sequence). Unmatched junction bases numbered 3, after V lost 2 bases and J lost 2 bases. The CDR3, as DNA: TGTGCCAGCAGTTTAGACAGGGCGGCCTACGAGCAGTACTTC. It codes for CASSLDRAAYEQYF.

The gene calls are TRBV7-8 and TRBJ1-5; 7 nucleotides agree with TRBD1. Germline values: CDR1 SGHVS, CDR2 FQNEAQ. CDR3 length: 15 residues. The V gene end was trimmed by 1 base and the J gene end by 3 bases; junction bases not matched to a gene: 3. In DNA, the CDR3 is TGTGCCAGCAGCTTAGGGGGACAGCTCAATCAGCCCCAGCATTTT. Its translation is CASSLGGQLNQPQHF. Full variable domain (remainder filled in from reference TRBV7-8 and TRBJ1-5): GAGVSQSPRYKVAKRGQDVALRCDPISGHVSLFWYQQALGQGPEFLTYFQNEAQLDKSGLPSDRFFAERPEGSVSTLKIQRTQQEDSAVYLCASSLGGQLNQPQHFGDGTRLSIL.